Listed here are 30 T cell receptor beta chains from one sample, sequenced in a study of T-cell memory formation after mild COVID-19. TCRdb used MiXCR to reprocess the 5' RACE reads, holding one entry per CDR3 protein. The sample contains 550,000 to 600,000 distinct CDR3 sequences, less than 25% of which appear only once. The specimen sequenced was PBMCs or a T cell subset sorted from them (not recorded which). These receptors all stem from an adult woman who had mild COVID-19 (a few samples of this study predate the infection). Cell type and time point are not known.

The chain is built from TRBV11-2 and TRBJ1-2, with D possibly being TRBD1 (5 bases). V was cut by 1 base and J by 8 bases, with 14 bases left in between. The germline CDR1 and CDR2 sequences are SGHAT and FQNNGV. This CDR3 spans 14 amino acids. In DNA form, the CDR3 reads TGTGCCAGCAGCTTAGCTGCCGGGGCGCAGGGCTACACCTTC. Its protein is CASSLAAGAQGYTF.

This clonotype was seen only a few times. This sequence joins TRBV7-9 and TRBJ1-2, with 7 bases aligning to TRBD1. Germline CDR1 and CDR2: SEHNR and FQNEAQ (reference sequence). J gave up 8 bases and V 3 bases, and 6 bases lay outside the gene matches. CDR3 length: 13 amino acids. The CDR3 DNA follows: TGTGCCAGCAGCTTCACAGGGGTTGTCGGCTACACCTTC. Amino acids: CASSFTGVVGYTF.

This sequence joins TRBV7-9 and TRBJ2-3, with TRBD2 as a possible D gene (5 bases). The germline CDR1 and CDR2 sequences are SEHNR and FQNEAQ (reference sequence). The germline V and J ends were trimmed by 1 base and 2 bases, with 13 bases remaining between them. The CDR3 contains 16 residues. The CDR3 DNA follows: TGTGCCAGCAGCTTAGAGGGAGAGACGCCCACAGATACGCAGTATTTT. The encoded protein is CASSLEGETPTDTQYF.

This clonotype was picked up a small number of times. The rearrangement joins TRBV15 to TRBJ1-2; 7 nucleotides line up with TRBD1. The CDR3 spans 18 residues. Germline-derived CDR1 and CDR2 are LNHNV and YYDKDF (reference sequence). The V segment lost 0 bases and the J segment 4 bases; nucleotides outside the gene matches: 14. DNA of the CDR3: TGTGCCACCAGCAGAGAGAGGGACCTCATCGACAGGGCCTATGGCTACACCTTC. Its protein is CATSRERDLIDRAYGYTF. The variable domain in full, completed from reference TRBV15 and TRBJ1-2, reads DAMVIQNPRYQVTQFGKPVTLSCSQTLNHNVMYWYQQKSSQAPKLLFHYYDKDFNNEADTPDNFQSRRPNTSFCFLDIRSPGLGDTAMYLCATSRERDLIDRAYGYTFGSGTRLTVV.

The gene calls are TRBV5-1 and TRBJ2-1, with D uncertain. The CDR3 is made up of 12 amino acids. Trimming shortened V by 2 bases and J by 8 bases, and 8 bases separated the two germline ends. CDR1 and CDR2 (germline): SGHRS, YFSETQ. The CDR3 region has the DNA TGCGCCAGCAGCTTTAATTCGGATGAGCAGTTCTTC. Amino acids: CASSFNSDEQFF.

This clonotype was observed a few times. V and J are TRBV7-2 and TRBJ2-1, with TRBD2 identical over 8 bases. The CDR3 runs 16 residues. The germline V gene encodes CDR1 SGHTA and CDR2 FQGNSA. The V gene end was trimmed by 1 base and the J gene end by 6 bases; junction bases not matched to a gene: 8. CDR3 amino acids: CASSLGSGLAINEQFF. CDR3 DNA sequence: TGTGCCAGCAGCTTAGGGTCAGGACTAGCCATCAATGAGCAGTTCTTC. Drawing the rest from reference TRBV7-2 and TRBJ2-1, the complete variable domain is GAGVSQSPSNKVTEKGKDVELRCDPISGHTALYWYRQSLGQGLEFLIYFQGNSAPDKSGLPSDRFSAERTGGSVSTLTIQRTQQEDSAVYLCASSLGSGLAINEQFFGPGTRLTVL.

The CDR3 protein is CATSDSTVYEQYF. DNA for the CDR3: TGTGCCACCAGTGATTCGACAGTTTACGAGCAGTACTTC. The chain links TRBV24-1 to TRBJ2-7; a weak D match, TRBD1 (5 bases). V lost 2 bases, J lost 4 bases, and 8 bases lay in between. Germline CDR1 KGHDR, CDR2 SFDVKD. This CDR3 is 13 amino acids long.

The chain joins TRBV20-1 to TRBJ1-1, with 7 bases matching TRBD1. There are 13 residues in the CDR3. J lost 5 bases, V lost 5 bases, and 8 bases had no gene match. Germline loops: CDR1 DFQATT, CDR2 SNEGSKA (reference sequence). In DNA form, the CDR3 reads TGCAGTGCTCTTAGGGGGCGCTGGACTGAAGCTTTCTTT. It encodes CSALRGRWTEAFF.

This clonotype was recorded many times. This chain joins TRBV7-2 and TRBJ1-2, with D possibly matching TRBD1 (5 bases). Germline V lookup: CDR1 SGHTA, CDR2 FQGNSA. CDR3 length: 14 amino acids. The V end was cut by 1 base, the J end by 4 bases, with 10 bases between. Written as DNA, the CDR3 is TGTGCCAGCAGCTTAGGGGGGATACCCTATGGCTACACCTTC. Its protein is CASSLGGIPYGYTF.

A note on this clonotype: A read error may produce the germline difference seen at one junction end. The genes are TRBV4-3 and TRBJ2-1; D perhaps matches TRBD2 (7 bases). Germline CDR1 LGHNA, CDR2 YSLEER. The CDR3 consists of 17 residues. CDR3 amino acids: CASSQAWGASGYNEKFF. The CDR3 DNA follows: TGCGCCAGCAGCCAAGCCTGGGGGGCTAGCGGATACAATGAGAAGTTCTTC.

The V call is TRBV5-4, the J call TRBJ1-2; D remains ambiguous. The CDR3 is 13 residues long. Germline V gene lookup returns CDR1 SGHNT and CDR2 YYREEE (reference sequence). The V end was cut by 7 bases, the J end by 6 bases, with 16 bases between. In nucleotides, the CDR3 is TGTGCCAGCCGAGGGCTTCTTGGGGATGGCTACACCTTC. As protein: CASRGLLGDGYTF.

Many counts were recorded for this clonotype. The CDR3 loop reads CASSLGFSGSGEQFF. The CDR3 DNA reads as TGCGCCAGCAGCTTGGGGTTCTCGGGGTCGGGTGAGCAGTTCTTC. This chain connects TRBV5-1 to TRBJ2-1; D may be TRBD2 (5 bases). The CDR3 is 15 amino acids. V lost 0 bases to trimming and J lost 9 bases, with 16 bases between them. Per the germline V gene, CDR1 is SGHRS and CDR2 is YFSETQ.

The V gene is TRBV29-1, the J gene TRBJ1-1, with D possibly being TRBD1 (6 bases). Germline V CDR1 and CDR2: SQVTM, ANQGSEA. The ends were cut back, 6 bases at V and 4 bases at J, with 15 bases in the middle. The CDR3 has 13 residues. The CDR3 loop reads CSVLQGLGTEAFF. The CDR3 coding sequence is TGCAGCGTCCTACAGGGTCTGGGCACTGAAGCTTTCTTT.

This clonotype has only a few counts. The V call is TRBV4-1, the J call TRBJ2-2; TRBD1 agrees at 10 bases. J gave up 4 bases and V 3 bases, and 2 bases lay outside the gene matches. The CDR3 has 15 residues. CDR1 and CDR2 (germline): MGHRA, YSYEKL. As DNA, the CDR3 is TGCGCCAGCAGCCATGACAGGGGGCGCACCGGGGAGCTGTTTTTT. It translates to CASSHDRGRTGELFF.

The chain joins TRBV6-2 or TRBV6-3 to TRBJ1-2, with unresolved D. The CDR3 sequence is 14 residues long. Trimming stripped 4 bases from V and 2 bases from J, with 11 bases between. Germline V gives CDR1 MNHEY, CDR2 SVGEGT. CDR3 loop: CASSLWTPNYGYTF. The CDR3 DNA reads TGTGCCAGCAGTTTATGGACTCCCAACTATGGCTACACCTTC.

This clonotype was counted only a few times. The rearrangement links TRBV20-1 to TRBJ2-7; TRBD1 aligns across 7 bases. CDR1 and CDR2 from the germline V gene are DFQATT and SNEGSKA (reference sequence). The CDR3 covers 11 residues. The ends lost 6 bases at V and 2 bases at J; junction bases unmatched: 1. This CDR3 is CSADRAYEQYF. CDR3 in DNA: TGCAGTGCAGACAGGGCCTACGAGCAGTACTTC.

This clonotype was seen many times. The chain joins TRBV7-6 to TRBJ2-7; 13 bases map to TRBD2. V was clipped by 5 bases and J by 3 bases; unmatched bases: 19. This CDR3 is built from 20 residues. The germline CDR1 and CDR2 sequences are SGHVS and FNYEAQ. CDR3: CASSEPASRTSGGTVYEQYF. The DNA for the CDR3 is TGTGCCAGCAGCGAACCCGCTTCCAGGACTAGCGGGGGTACTGTCTACGAGCAGTACTTC. The variable domain in full, completed from reference TRBV7-6 and TRBJ2-7, reads GAGVSQSPRYKVTKRGQDVALRCDPISGHVSLYWYRQALGQGPEFLTYFNYEAQQDKSGLPNDRFSAERPEGSISTLTIQRTEQRDSAMYRCASSEPASRTSGGTVYEQYFGPGTRLTVT.

This clonotype was picked up a small number of times. This chain uses TRBV7-9 with TRBJ2-7, with a weak D call TRBD1 (6 bases). CDR3 length equals 14 residues. Trimming removed 8 bases from V and 2 bases from J, with 16 bases in between. Germline V CDR1 and CDR2: SEHNR, FQNEAQ (reference sequence). Written as DNA, the CDR3 is TGTGCCAGCTTGAAGCCAGGGGATACCTACGAGCAGTACTTC. Translated, it gives CASLKPGDTYEQYF.

This chain's CDR3 is CAISGDIYEQYF. The DNA of the CDR3 is TGTGCCATCAGTGGGGACATCTACGAGCAGTACTTC. V gene TRBV10-3 combines with J gene TRBJ2-7; D might be TRBD1 (6 bases). Trimming removed 4 bases from V and 3 bases from J, with 7 bases in between. The CDR3 extends over 12 amino acids. Germline values: CDR1 ENHRY, CDR2 SYGVKD.

The gene calls are TRBV7-9 and TRBJ2-1; D remains ambiguous. The CDR3 has 15 amino acids. With 4 bases removed from V and 2 bases from J, the gap between germline ends came to 12 bases. Germline CDR1 SEHNR, CDR2 FQNEAQ (reference sequence). The CDR3 DNA follows: TGTGCCAGCAGCTCGGCCCTCCGCCCCTACAATGAGCAGTTCTTC. Its translation is CASSSALRPYNEQFF.

This clonotype was seen many times. This chain joins TRBV7-6 and TRBJ2-2; 9 bases map to TRBD1. The CDR3 totals 16 residues. CDR1 is SGHVS, CDR2 FNYEAQ, per germline. The V and J ends lost 5 bases and 5 bases, in that order; junction bases with no gene match: 9. The CDR3 sequence is CASSAQGARGTGELFF. The CDR3 DNA sequence: TGTGCCAGCAGCGCACAGGGGGCTCGAGGAACCGGGGAGCTGTTTTTT.

The chain is built from TRBV7-6 and TRBJ2-2; tentative D call: TRBD2 (6 bases). V lost 5 bases and J lost 8, with 18 bases in between. CDR3 length: 15 residues. Germline lookup yields CDR1 SGHVS and CDR2 FNYEAQ. The CDR3, as DNA: TGTGCCAGCAGCCACCGGGACTCCGTCCCAGGGGAGCTGTTTTTT. Encoded protein: CASSHRDSVPGELFF.

The rearrangement joins TRBV5-1 to TRBJ2-1; TRBD1 aligns across 7 bases. From germline, CDR1 is SGHRS and CDR2 YFSETQ. Trimming took 4 bases from V and 4 from J; bases not matched to a gene: 17. The CDR3 consists of 18 residues. The CDR3 DNA is TGCGCCAGCAGCGTCATTGAGGGGGCATCGGTATCATACAATGAGCAGTTCTTC. The encoded protein is CASSVIEGASVSYNEQFF. Full variable domain (rest looked up from reference TRBV5-1 and TRBJ2-1): KAGVTQTPRYLIKTRGQQVTLSCSPISGHRSVSWYQQTPGQGLQFLFEYFSETQRNKGNFPGRFSGRQFSNSRSEMNVSTLELGDSALYLCASSVIEGASVSYNEQFFGPGTRLTVL.

Only one count was recorded for this clonotype. This chain uses TRBV20-1 with TRBJ1-1; perhaps TRBD1 as D (5 bases). V shed 5 bases and J shed 5 bases, with 15 bases lying between them. This CDR3 has 13 residues. In germline, CDR1 is DFQATT, CDR2 SNEGSKA (reference sequence). CDR3 sequence reads: CSAPTSGGTEAFF. For the CDR3, the DNA is TGCAGTGCTCCTACGAGCGGGGGGACTGAAGCTTTCTTT.

The V gene is TRBV11-3, the J gene TRBJ2-3, with D maybe TRBD1 (5 bases). There are 15 residues in the CDR3. CDR1 is SGHNT and CDR2 is YENEEA in the germline V gene. The ends were cut back, 5 bases at V and 6 bases at J, with 18 bases in the middle. Written as DNA, the CDR3 is TGTGCCAGCAGCGCACTCAATACAGGAAGGGATACGCAGTATTTT. It encodes CASSALNTGRDTQYF.

The genes are TRBV4-1 and TRBJ1-3; D is unresolved. V was clipped by 0 bases and J by 0 bases, with 9 bases between them. The CDR3 loop spans 16 amino acids. Germline CDR1 and CDR2: MGHRA and YSYEKL. CDR3 bases: TGCGCCAGCAGCCAAGACACGACGGTCTCTGGAAACACCATATATTTT. Translating gives CASSQDTTVSGNTIYF.

The chain links TRBV5-5 to TRBJ1-5, with 9 positions matching TRBD1. The CDR3 extends over 16 amino acids. In germline, CDR1 is SGHKS, CDR2 YYEKEE (reference sequence). V shed 3 bases, J shed 4 bases, and the junction held 8 bases outside the gene matches. The CDR3 sequence: CASSYTGGFGNQPQHF. The CDR3 DNA is TGTGCCAGCAGCTATACAGGGGGCTTCGGAAATCAGCCCCAGCATTTT.

The V call is TRBV7-2, the J call TRBJ2-7; the D gene is possibly TRBD1 (5 bases). Trimming took off 5 bases at V and 4 bases at J, with 18 bases between the two ends. Germline CDR1 SGHTA, CDR2 FQGNSA. The CDR3 spans 15 residues. In DNA, the CDR3 is TGTGCCAGCAGCCGTAAGGGGCAAGAGTCTTACGAGCAGTACTTC. Translated: CASSRKGQESYEQYF.

This clonotype was seen once. CDR3 in amino acids: CSARDQAGPRLGANVLTF. The CDR3 DNA reads TGCAGTGCTAGAGATCAGGCGGGCCCACGGTTAGGGGCCAACGTCCTGACTTTC. V is TRBV20-1 and J is TRBJ2-6, with a possible D match to TRBD2 (5 bases). The CDR3 length is 18 residues. V was pared by 0 bases and J by 4 bases, with 19 bases between. Germline lookup yields CDR1 DFQATT and CDR2 SNEGSKA (reference sequence).

The chain links TRBV18 to TRBJ2-1; a possible D gene is TRBD2 (5 bases). CDR3 length: 13 residues. Germline CDR1 is KGHSH and CDR2 is LQKENI. The V end lost 1 base, the J end lost 8 bases, and 9 bases lay between the germline ends. In DNA, the CDR3 is TGTGCCAGCTCACCACGGACTTTGGATGAGCAGTTCTTC. Protein: CASSPRTLDEQFF.